The 10 T cell receptor beta chains reported below all come from one sample, sequenced in a study of blood T cell repertoires in COVID-19. Assay used: immunoSEQ multiplex PCR; TCRdb lists only in-frame clones, some missing. This table holds some 150,000 clones, roughly 85% found once. The source material was peripheral blood. Receptors originate from a human donor with acute or convalescent COVID-19. The donor label of this sample is uncertain.

The V and J genes are TRBV6-1 and TRBJ2-5; D is perhaps TRBD1 (6 bases). Germline lookup yields CDR1 MNHNS and CDR2 SASEGT. Trimming took 2 bases from V and 5 from J, leaving 12 bases between them. The CDR3 extends over 14 amino acids. The CDR3 sequence is CASSEPAGVETQYF. DNA for the CDR3: TGTGCCAGCAGTGAACCGGCAGGGGTGGAGACCCAGTACTTC.

The chain couples TRBV5-5 to TRBJ1-2; TRBD1 matches at 7 bases. This CDR3 comprises 14 residues. V lost 1 base to trimming and J lost 5 bases; unmatched junction nucleotides: 5. CDR1 is SGHKS, CDR2 YYEKEE, per germline (reference sequence). CDR3 protein: CASSLTGTAYGYTF. CDR3 DNA sequence: TGTGCCAGCAGCTTGACCGGGACAGCATATGGCTACACCTTC.

This clone was seen only once. This chain's CDR3 is CASSHPTSGTSGSDNEQFF. CDR3 bases: TGTGCCAGCAGCCACCCCACCTCCGGGACTAGCGGGAGCGACAATGAGCAGTTCTTC. The chain is built from TRBV3-1 (or the pseudogene TRBV3-2) and TRBJ2-1; 14 bases fit TRBD2. This CDR3 is 19 amino acids long. J lost 5 bases, V lost 3 bases, and 12 bases had no gene match. Germline CDR1 is LGHDT and CDR2 is YNNKEL (reference sequence).

The rearrangement links TRBV6-5 to TRBJ2-2; 8 nucleotides agree with TRBD1. There are 15 residues in the CDR3. Germline values: CDR1 MNHEY, CDR2 SVGAGI. Trimming cost V 7 bases and J 3 bases; bases outside gene matches: 7. CDR3 in DNA: TGTGCCAGCACGACAGGACAGGGCTACACCGGGGAGCTGTTTTTT. The encoded protein is CASTTGQGYTGELFF.

CDR3 sequence (DNA): TGTGCCAGCAGCCCCGGGACAGTCGACTATGGCTACACCTTC. Amino acids: CASSPGTVDYGYTF. This chain connects TRBV7-9 to TRBJ1-2, with 7 bases matching TRBD1. From germline, CDR1 is SEHNR and CDR2 FQNEAQ (reference sequence). With V trimmed by 5 bases and J by 3 bases, 6 bases remained unmatched. The CDR3 runs to 14 residues.

V usage is TRBV28 and J usage is TRBJ1-2, with D perhaps matching TRBD1 (5 bases). V dropped 3 bases and J dropped 4 bases, with 12 bases sitting between them. Germline CDR1 reads MDHEN; CDR2 reads SYDVKM. CDR3 length: 14 amino acids. This CDR3 reads CASSLRLGGYGYTF. For the CDR3, the DNA is TGTGCCAGCAGTTTGCGGTTGGGGGGCTATGGCTACACCTTC.

J is TRBJ1-2 and V is TRBV4-3; 7 bases map to TRBD1. The CDR3 loop spans 15 amino acids. Trimming cost V 4 bases and J 0 bases; bases outside gene matches: 5. Germline V gene data show CDR1 as LGHNA and CDR2 as YSLEER. CDR3 sequence: CASSLGTASNYGYTF. The CDR3 region has the DNA TGCGCCAGCAGCCTCGGGACAGCTTCTAACTATGGCTACACCTTC.

The chain joins TRBV19 to TRBJ1-1, with a possible D match to TRBD1 (5 bases). CDR1 is LNHDA and CDR2 is SQIVND in the germline V gene (reference sequence). The CDR3 is 14 amino acids. V shed 7 bases and J shed 2 bases, with 14 bases lying between them. DNA for the CDR3: TGTGCCAGTACCCCTTTCGGGGGTAACACTGAAGCTTTCTTT. Amino acids: CASTPFGGNTEAFF.

The rearrangement uses TRBV28 and TRBJ2-5; D is perhaps TRBD2 (5 bases). The V end was cut by 1 base, the J end by 3 bases, with 9 bases between. Germline-derived CDR1 and CDR2 are MDHEN and SYDVKM. The CDR3 loop spans 14 amino acids. The CDR3 reads CASSLFSGEETQYF. The CDR3 nucleotides are TGTGCCAGCAGTTTATTTTCCGGGGAAGAGACCCAGTACTTC. Complete variable domain (other parts from reference TRBV28 and TRBJ2-5): DVKVTQSSRYLVKRTGEKVFLECVQDMDHENMFWYRQDPGLGLRLIYFSYDVKMKEKGDIPEGYSVSREKKERFSLILESASTNQTSMYLCASSLFSGEETQYFGPGTRLLVL.

The V and J genes are TRBV6-2 or TRBV6-3 and TRBJ1-5, with a tentative D call TRBD1 (6 bases). The CDR3 length is 15 residues. Germline-derived CDR1 and CDR2 are MNHEY and SVGEGT. V was clipped by 0 bases and J by 7 bases, with 13 bases between them. The CDR3: CASSYSLQGGQPQHF. The CDR3 region has the DNA TGTGCCAGCAGTTACTCGTTACAGGGCGGGCAGCCCCAGCATTTT.